The 25 T cell receptor beta chains presented below share a single source sample, sequenced in a study of shared clonotypes between healthy human individuals. Method: immunoSEQ multiplex PCR; TCRdb's copy keeps in-frame clones and lacks some. The sample has about 1.1 million clones; roughly 77% are singletons. What was sequenced was memory CD4+ T cells from PBMCs. Described subset: CD45RA-negative fraction. The receptors originated from a man younger than 35 in good health. Some clones in this sample may be carry-over from other donors' samples.

V usage is TRBV29-1 and J usage is TRBJ2-7; 7 bases fit TRBD2. The CDR3 contains 13 residues. V lost 4 bases to trimming and J lost 4 bases; unmatched junction nucleotides: 7. Germline lookup yields CDR1 SQVTM and CDR2 ANQGSEA. The CDR3 here is CSVGSMGGYEQYF. DNA for the CDR3: TGCAGCGTTGGAAGTATGGGGGGGTACGAGCAGTACTTC.

The chain has TRBV28 and TRBJ2-2; 7 nucleotides align to TRBD2. There are 17 residues in the CDR3. The V gene's germline CDR1 is MDHEN and CDR2 SYDVKM. Germline trimming cut 1 base from V and 6 bases from J; bases unmatched to any gene: 11. As DNA, the CDR3 is TGTGCCAGCAGTTTATTAGCGACCGGGGGGTTTCCCGGGGAGCTGTTTTTT. It yields the protein CASSLLATGGFPGELFF.

This clone showed up just a few times. This chain joins TRBV2 and TRBJ2-6; D is uncertain. This CDR3 is built from 16 residues. V was trimmed by 6 bases and J by 4 bases, leaving 16 bases between them. In germline, CDR1 is SNHLY, CDR2 FYNNEI. The CDR3 DNA reads as TGTGCCAGCAGCGCCTCCCAGGCACCGGGGGCCAACGTCCTGACTTTC. Translated, it gives CASSASQAPGANVLTF.

This clone was seen more than once but under ten times. The chain joins TRBV5-6 to TRBJ1-4; weak D call: TRBD1 (6 bases). Germline CDR1 and CDR2: SGHDT and YYEEEE. The V end lost 0 bases, the J end lost 0 bases, and 15 bases lay between the germline ends. There are 18 residues in the CDR3. CDR3: CASSLEGRGHATNEKLFF. The CDR3 DNA reads TGTGCCAGCAGCTTGGAAGGCAGGGGTCATGCAACTAATGAAAAACTGTTTTTT.

The chain has TRBV4-2 and TRBJ2-5; weak D call: TRBD1 (6 bases). Germline CDR1 and CDR2: LGHNA and YNFKEQ. The CDR3 is made up of 15 amino acids. V lost 0 bases and J lost 8, with 16 bases in between. The CDR3 reads CASSQDGGQGRTQYF. The CDR3 region has the DNA TGTGCCAGCAGCCAAGATGGGGGCCAGGGGAGAACCCAGTACTTC.

This clone was picked up a small number of times. The genes are TRBV7-2 and TRBJ2-5, with 10 bases that match TRBD1. V lost 5 bases to trimming and J lost 2 bases; unmatched junction nucleotides: 8. CDR3 length: 16 residues. Germline lookup yields CDR1 SGHTA and CDR2 FQGNSA. CDR3 bases: TGTGCCAGCAGCCCCCGGACAGGGGGAGGTCAAGAGACCCAGTACTTC. This encodes CASSPRTGGGQETQYF.

The chain employs TRBV28 and TRBJ2-7; 7 bases are a match to TRBD1. Germline CDR1 MDHEN, CDR2 SYDVKM. V lost 7 bases to trimming and J lost 4 bases; unmatched junction nucleotides: 16. The CDR3 loop spans 16 amino acids. CDR3 loop: CASTTPSGTVTYEQYF. The CDR3 DNA reads as TGTGCCAGCACCACCCCCTCTGGGACAGTTACTTACGAGCAGTACTTC.

This clone has only a few counts. The V gene is TRBV28, the J gene TRBJ2-6; D is tentatively TRBD1 or TRBD2 (5 bases each). The CDR3 sequence is 16 residues long. The V gene lost 6 bases and the J gene lost 3 bases, with 15 bases spanning the gap. Germline CDR1 and CDR2: MDHEN and SYDVKM. This chain's CDR3 is CASRFSPGSGANVLTF. DNA of the CDR3: TGTGCCAGCAGGTTTTCTCCAGGGAGTGGGGCCAACGTCCTGACTTTC.

This clone was found a few times. The chain couples TRBV6-6 to TRBJ2-7; maybe TRBD2 (6 bases). Trimming took 1 base from V and 5 from J, leaving 6 bases between them. Germline CDR1 MNHNY, CDR2 SVGAGI (reference sequence). The CDR3 covers 12 residues. For the CDR3, the DNA is TGTGCCAGCAGTTACTGGGGGGACGAGCAGTACTTC. It encodes CASSYWGDEQYF.

The chain employs TRBV6-1 and TRBJ2-7, with TRBD1 identical over 7 bases. Per germline, CDR1 MNHNS and CDR2 SASEGT. V shed 4 bases and J 1 base; nucleotides not matched to a gene: 16. CDR3 length: 18 amino acids. The CDR3 loop is CASSVRLPGQTISYEQYF. Written as DNA, the CDR3 is TGTGCCAGCAGTGTCCGCCTACCGGGACAGACCATTTCCTACGAGCAGTACTTC.

The chain joins TRBV29-1 to TRBJ1-2, with 8 bases fitting TRBD1. The CDR3 totals 13 residues. The ends lost 5 bases at V and 6 bases at J; junction bases unmatched: 8. Per germline, CDR1 SQVTM and CDR2 ANQGSEA. CDR3 bases: TGCAGCGTTCGGGTTCAGGGGGCTGATGGCTACACCTTC. Translating it yields CSVRVQGADGYTF.

This clone was seen only once. CDR3 sequence (DNA): TGCGCCAGCAGCTCCATCACTAGCGGGATGCCCATTTCCTACGAGCAGTACTTC. Residues: CASSSITSGMPISYEQYF. The chain joins TRBV5-1 to TRBJ2-7; 10 positions agree with TRBD2. After removal of 3 bases from V and 1 base from J, the junction contained 13 bases not matched to a gene. Germline-derived CDR1 and CDR2 are SGHRS and YFSETQ. The CDR3 is 18 residues long.

This rearrangement joins TRBV5-1 to TRBJ2-7; TRBD1 might be the D (5 bases). This CDR3 is built from 14 residues. CDR1 SGHRS and CDR2 YFSETQ come from the germline V gene. Trimming pared 4 bases from V and 5 bases from J, leaving 16 bases between. The chain's CDR3 is CASSPQGSFHEQYF. The CDR3 region has the DNA TGCGCCAGCAGCCCCCAGGGCAGCTTCCACGAGCAGTACTTC.

The chain uses TRBV6-6 and TRBJ1-5; TRBD1 aligns across 9 bases. The CDR3 is made up of 16 amino acids. Trimming removed 2 bases from V and 4 bases from J; junction bases left unmatched: 6. The germline V gene encodes CDR1 MNHNY and CDR2 SVGAGI (reference sequence). The CDR3 DNA is TGTGCCAGCAGTTACCCACAGGGGGCAAGTAATCAGCCCCAGCATTTT. It specifies CASSYPQGASNQPQHF.

With regard to this clone: As the CDR3 is not closed by the conserved phenylalanine or tryptophan, this likely results from a read error. The chain recombines TRBV7-2 with TRBJ2-7; 10 bases align to TRBD2. The CDR3 covers 18 residues. CDR1 is SGHTA and CDR2 is FQGNSA in the germline V gene. V shed 1 base, J shed 4 bases, and the junction held 13 bases outside the gene matches. CDR3 in amino acids: CASSLVGSAGGAGYEQYL. In DNA, the CDR3 is TGTGCCAGCAGCTTAGTGGGCTCAGCGGGAGGGGCGGGGTACGAGCAGTACTTA.

CDR3 in amino acids: CASTRGAANTEAFF. CDR3 DNA: TGTGCCAGCACCCGGGGGGCAGCAAACACTGAAGCTTTCTTT. The chain employs TRBV7-9 and TRBJ1-1, with TRBD1 as a possible D gene (6 bases). Trimming took 7 bases from V and 2 from J, leaving 14 bases between them. The CDR3 consists of 14 residues. The germline V gene has CDR1 SEHNR and CDR2 FQNEAQ (reference sequence).

The chain employs TRBV28 and TRBJ2-1, with D possibly TRBD2 on 7 matching bases. Germline CDR1 and CDR2: MDHEN and SYDVKM. V was pared by 7 bases and J by 5 bases, with 18 bases between. The CDR3 length is 15 residues. The CDR3: CASTPGGGGHNEQFF. The CDR3 region has the DNA TGTGCCAGCACCCCCGGTGGGGGGGGCCACAATGAGCAGTTCTTC.

The chain combines TRBV6-6 with TRBJ2-5, with D hard to call. The CDR3 is made up of 14 amino acids. Germline CDR1 reads MNHNY; CDR2 reads SVGAGI (reference sequence). Trimming cost V 6 bases and J 2 bases, with 13 bases left between them. The chain's CDR3 is CASRDLLHQETQYF. The CDR3 coding sequence is TGTGCCAGCAGGGATCTCCTGCATCAAGAGACCCAGTACTTC.

The rearrangement links TRBV2 to TRBJ2-5; 7 bases map to TRBD2. With 2 bases clipped from V and 0 bases from J, the junction kept 6 bases outside the gene matches. Germline CDR1 SNHLY, CDR2 FYNNEI. The CDR3 spans 16 residues. CDR3 DNA sequence: TGTGCCAGCAGTGAATGGGGGGGAGGGTACCAAGAGACCCAGTACTTC. Protein product: CASSEWGGGYQETQYF.

This clone was detected only once. This chain uses TRBV5-4 with TRBJ2-7; D remains ambiguous. The length of the CDR3 is 16 residues. The V gene's germline CDR1 is SGHNT and CDR2 YYREEE (reference sequence). Between the trimmed V and J ends, which lost 3 bases and 0 bases, there was a span of 16 bases. The CDR3 loop is CASSSMTGDDSYEQYF. The CDR3, as DNA: TGTGCCAGCAGCTCTATGACTGGAGATGACTCCTACGAGCAGTACTTC.

This clone occurred many times. This sequence joins TRBV5-1 and TRBJ1-1; tentative D call: TRBD1 (6 bases). Germline CDR1 SGHRS, CDR2 YFSETQ. V lost 0 bases to trimming and J lost 4 bases, with 19 bases between them. There are 17 residues in the CDR3. The CDR3 spells CASSLGAQGLRSTEAFF. In DNA, the CDR3 is TGCGCCAGCAGCTTGGGGGCGCAGGGGCTGCGAAGCACTGAAGCTTTCTTT.

The rearrangement joins TRBV10-2 to TRBJ2-5, with 10 bases lining up with TRBD2. This CDR3 has 13 residues. V lost 7 bases to trimming and J lost 4 bases; unmatched junction nucleotides: 3. Per the germline V gene, CDR1 is WSHSY and CDR2 is SAAADI. This chain's CDR3 is CASKEREGETQYF. In DNA, the CDR3 is TGCGCCAGCAAGGAGCGGGAGGGAGAGACCCAGTACTTC.

The CDR3 is CASSPQLGNTEAFF. The CDR3 region has the DNA TGCGCCAGCAGCCCGCAGCTTGGAAACACTGAAGCTTTCTTT. This chain links TRBV5-1 with TRBJ1-1; D gene unclear. Trimming pared 4 bases from V and 2 bases from J, leaving 12 bases between. CDR3 length: 14 amino acids. The germline V gene encodes CDR1 SGHRS and CDR2 YFSETQ.

The chain joins TRBV7-3 to TRBJ2-7; maybe TRBD1 (6 bases). Trimming left V 6 bases short and J 3 bases short, with 12 bases between. The germline V gene encodes CDR1 SGHTA and CDR2 FQGTGA. CDR3 length: 13 amino acids. The CDR3 spells CASSLQTGYEQYF. The DNA of the CDR3 is TGTGCCAGCAGTTTGCAGACAGGCTACGAGCAGTACTTC.

J is TRBJ2-5 and V is TRBV6-6; D ambiguous. Trimming removed 2 bases at V and 5 bases at J, with 15 bases between. Germline values: CDR1 MNHNY, CDR2 SVGAGI (reference sequence). CDR3 length: 15 amino acids. The CDR3: CASSYGSGLLETQYF. The CDR3 nucleotides are TGTGCCAGCAGTTACGGTTCGGGCCTTCTGGAGACCCAGTACTTC.